These 11 T cell receptor beta chains were all obtained from the same sample, sequenced in a study of blood T cell repertoires in COVID-19. Only in-frame clones appear in the TCRdb table, and some are missing; sequencing was by immunoSEQ multiplex PCR. The table lists more than 85,000 clones, around 85% of them singletons. The sample comprised peripheral blood. These receptors came from a woman aged 60-75 years with acute or convalescent COVID-19.

This chain uses TRBV9 with TRBJ2-3, with 10 bases identical to TRBD2. Trimming removed 4 bases from V and 1 base from J; junction bases left unmatched: 6. The CDR3 has 16 amino acids. Germline V lookup: CDR1 SGDLS, CDR2 YYNGEE. The CDR3 coding sequence is TGTGCCAGCAGCCCGGGTGGGACTAGCGGCACAGATACGCAGTATTTT. This gives the protein CASSPGGTSGTDTQYF.

V and J are TRBV20-1 and TRBJ2-1; 7 nucleotides align to TRBD1. The length of the CDR3 is 14 residues. After removal of 3 bases from V and 3 bases from J, the junction contained 5 bases not matched to a gene. Germline V gene data show CDR1 as DFQATT and CDR2 as SNEGSKA (reference sequence). The CDR3 here is CSASRDRDYNEQFF. CDR3 nucleotide sequence: TGCAGTGCTAGTCGAGACAGGGACTACAATGAGCAGTTCTTC.

V gene TRBV7-2 combines with J gene TRBJ2-7, with TRBD2 matching over 13 bases. The length of the CDR3 is 15 residues. Germline-derived CDR1 and CDR2 are SGHTA and FQGNSA. With 6 bases clipped from V and 6 bases from J, the junction kept 8 bases outside the gene matches. CDR3 loop: CASSPILAGGSEQYF. The CDR3 nucleotides are TGTGCCAGCAGTCCAATACTAGCGGGGGGGTCCGAGCAGTACTTC.

The J gene is TRBJ1-1, the V gene TRBV18; D gene uncertain. There are 14 residues in the CDR3. Germline V CDR1 and CDR2: KGHSH, LQKENI. V was trimmed by 3 bases and J by 1 base, leaving 9 bases between them. The CDR3 DNA follows: TGTGCCAGCTCACCCCAAACGGGGAACACTGAAGCTTTCTTT. The encoded protein is CASSPQTGNTEAFF.

In this sample, this clone turned up once. This chain links TRBV7-8 with TRBJ2-1; 14 bases align to TRBD2. Germline V gene lookup returns CDR1 SGHVS and CDR2 FQNEAQ. This CDR3 is built from 18 residues. J gave up 3 bases and V 5 bases, and 9 bases lay outside the gene matches. In DNA form, the CDR3 reads TGTGCCAGCAGCGGCGGACTAGCGGGGGGCAGAGTCTACAATGAGCAGTTCTTC. It yields the protein CASSGGLAGGRVYNEQFF.

This chain uses TRBV30 with TRBJ1-5, with 9 bases aligning to TRBD1. CDR1 is GTSNPN, CDR2 SVGIG, per germline (reference sequence). The CDR3 contains 16 residues. The J segment lost 6 bases and the V segment lost 3 bases, leaving 12 bases of the junction unmatched. CDR3 protein: CAWRGQGQGTIQPQHF. The CDR3 DNA sequence: TGTGCCTGGAGAGGACAGGGACAGGGAACTATTCAGCCCCAGCATTTT.

This clone is categorized as medium-sized. The rearrangement joins TRBV5-1 to TRBJ2-7; 7 bases line up with TRBD1. The CDR3 runs to 15 residues. Germline lookup yields CDR1 SGHRS and CDR2 YFSETQ. V was pared by 5 bases and J by 3 bases, with 11 bases of the junction left unmatched. The CDR3 sequence: CASRAEGASYYEQYF. The CDR3 DNA sequence: TGCGCCAGCAGGGCCGAGGGGGCTTCCTACTACGAGCAGTACTTC.

The chain employs TRBV6-6 and TRBJ2-2, with 11 bases aligning to TRBD1. Germline V gene lookup returns CDR1 MNHNY and CDR2 SVGAGI (reference sequence). With V trimmed by 8 bases and J by 16 bases, 18 bases remained unmatched. CDR3 size: 15 residues. CDR3 residues: CASSGQGAGKAIGFF. The CDR3 DNA follows: TGTGCCAGCTCCGGACAGGGGGCAGGAAAAGCCATAGGGTTTTTT.

Only a few counts were recorded for this clone. Here the CDR3 reads CASSIGQGPQPQHF. The CDR3 nucleotides read TGTGCCAGTAGTATCGGTCAGGGGCCTCAGCCCCAGCATTTT. The V call is TRBV19, the J call TRBJ1-5, with a tentative D call TRBD1 (6 bases). Trimming took 3 bases from V and 6 from J, leaving 12 bases between them. This CDR3 region has 14 residues. Germline assignment: CDR1 LNHDA and CDR2 SQIVND (reference sequence).

The rearrangement joins TRBV11-2 to TRBJ2-7, with 10 bases identical to TRBD1. The CDR3 extends over 17 amino acids. Germline CDR1 is SGHAT and CDR2 is FQNNGV. Losses at the gene ends were 0 bases for V and 1 base for J; bases not matched to a gene: 6. The CDR3 protein is CASSLDAGTGVSYEQYF. CDR3 nucleotides: TGTGCCAGCAGCTTAGATGCGGGGACAGGGGTATCCTACGAGCAGTACTTC.

The chain couples TRBV19 to TRBJ1-1; D ambiguous. The CDR3 is 13 amino acids. Trimming took 2 bases from V and 1 from J, leaving 5 bases between them. CDR1 and CDR2 (germline): LNHDA, SQIVND (reference sequence). The CDR3 protein is CASSIIKNTEAFF. As DNA, the CDR3 is TGTGCCAGTAGTATAATCAAGAACACTGAAGCTTTCTTT.